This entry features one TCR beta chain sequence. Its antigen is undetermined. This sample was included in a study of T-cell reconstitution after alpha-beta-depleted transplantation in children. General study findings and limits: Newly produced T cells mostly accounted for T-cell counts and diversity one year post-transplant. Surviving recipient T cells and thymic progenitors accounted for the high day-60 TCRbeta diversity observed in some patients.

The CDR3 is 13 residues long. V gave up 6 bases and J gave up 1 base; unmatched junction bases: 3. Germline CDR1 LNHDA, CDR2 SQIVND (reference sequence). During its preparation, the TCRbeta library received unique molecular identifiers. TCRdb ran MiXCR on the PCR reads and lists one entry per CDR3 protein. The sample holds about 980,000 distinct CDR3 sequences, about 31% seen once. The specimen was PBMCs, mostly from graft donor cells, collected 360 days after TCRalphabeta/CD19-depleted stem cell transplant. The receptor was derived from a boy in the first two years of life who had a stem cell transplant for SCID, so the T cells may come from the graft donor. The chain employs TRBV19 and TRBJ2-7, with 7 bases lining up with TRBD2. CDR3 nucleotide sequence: TGTGCCAGTAGGGCTAGCGGTTCCTACGAGCAGTACTTC. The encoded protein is CASRASGSYEQYF.